The 9 T cell receptor beta chains listed next were all sequenced from one sample in a study of molecular identifiers for immune sequencing clone quantification. TCRdb redid the calling of the PCR reads with MiXCR, one entry per CDR3 protein. This sample carries 250,000 to 350,000 distinct CDR3 sequences, around 21% of them seen once, and the ten largest clones take roughly 0.86%. Sequenced: naive CD8+ T cells from blood, with Jurkat cell RNA spiked in. Stated subset: FACS-sorted CD8+CD4-CCR7+CD45RA+ naive T cells. The receptors stem from a human donor in good health. Some libraries in this study had Jurkat cell RNA spiked in.

This clonotype has a count of ten or more. CDR3 sequence: CASRGGTGVSSGANVLTF. The CDR3 nucleotides read TGTGCCAGCAGAGGAGGGACAGGGGTCAGCTCTGGGGCCAACGTCCTGACTTTC. The chain joins TRBV28 to TRBJ2-6; TRBD1 agrees at 10 bases. Germline V lookup: CDR1 MDHEN, CDR2 SYDVKM. The length of the CDR3 is 18 residues. Unmatched junction bases numbered 8, after V lost 6 bases and J lost 0 bases. Based on the CDR3 plus reference TRBV28 and TRBJ2-6, the full variable domain is DVKVTQSSRYLVKRTGEKVFLECVQDMDHENMFWYRQDPGLGLRLIYFSYDVKMKEKGDIPEGYSVSREKKERFSLILESASTNQTSMYLCASRGGTGVSSGANVLTFGAGSRLTVL.

A remark on this clonotype: A clone one base away is much larger, so this may be a read error. The chain employs TRBV11-2 and TRBJ2-4, with TRBD2 as a possible D gene (5 bases). CDR3 length: 15 amino acids. The germline V gene has CDR1 SGHAT and CDR2 FQNNGV. The CDR3: CASILVLGLADIQYF. DNA of the CDR3: TGTGCCAGCATCTTAGTTCTCGGACTCGCGGACATTCAGTACTTC.

The table lists this clonotype with many counts. The chain carries TRBV5-4 and TRBJ2-7; D gene unclear. V gave up 2 bases and J gave up 2 bases, with 8 bases separating them. CDR1 is SGHNT and CDR2 is YYREEE in the germline V gene (reference sequence). The CDR3 loop spans 13 amino acids. CDR3 DNA sequence: TGTGCCAGCAGCTTTCCTGGGGCCTACGAGCAGTACTTC. Protein: CASSFPGAYEQYF.

This clonotype appeared a single time. A read error may explain this, as a much larger clone is one base away. This sequence joins TRBV24-1 and TRBJ2-1; 11 bases are a match to TRBD2. Trimming cost V 4 bases and J 5 bases; bases outside gene matches: 12. Germline V gene lookup returns CDR1 KGHDR and CDR2 SFDVKD. There are 18 residues in the CDR3. CDR3 nucleotide sequence: TGTGCCACCAGTGACATTATCAATCCGGGACTAGCGGACAATGAGCAGTTCTTC. Its translation: CATSDIINPGLADNEQFF.

With respect to this clonotype: A much larger clone lies one base from this, so it may be a read error. The rearrangement joins TRBV7-9 to TRBJ1-1; perhaps TRBD1 as D (5 bases). The V gene's germline CDR1 is SEHNR and CDR2 FQNEAQ (reference sequence). Trimming cost V 7 bases and J 6 bases, with 18 bases left between them. This CDR3 is built from 14 residues. The CDR3 region is CASNPGDSHPEAFF. CDR3 nucleotides: TGTGCCAGCAACCCCGGAGACAGCCACCCTGAAGCTTTCTTT.

The chain employs TRBV7-8 and TRBJ2-7, with D unresolved. Trimming left V 5 bases short and J 4 bases short, with 12 bases between. Germline CDR1 is SGHVS and CDR2 is FQNEAQ. The CDR3 contains 13 residues. CDR3 bases: TGTGCCAGCAGCCCAAAGCGAGTTTACGAGCAGTACTTC. Its protein is CASSPKRVYEQYF.

This chain joins TRBV27 and TRBJ2-7; D might be TRBD1 (6 bases). V gave up 6 bases and J gave up 1 base, with 19 bases separating them. The CDR3 runs to 16 residues. Germline V CDR1 and CDR2: MNHEY, SMNVEV (reference sequence). CDR3 in amino acids: CASSPRLTGLSYEQYF. In nucleotides, the CDR3 is TGTGCCAGCAGCCCAAGGCTTACAGGGCTATCCTACGAGCAGTACTTC.

This clonotype was observed a few times. A much larger clonotype is one base distant, so this may be a read error. The genes are TRBV29-1 and TRBJ1-1, with 8 bases identical to TRBD1. Germline V gene data show CDR1 as SQVTM and CDR2 as ANQGSEA. The CDR3 is 12 residues long. The CDR3 sequence is CSGTGLNTEASF. CDR3 DNA: TGCAGCGGGACAGGGTTGAACACTGAAGCTTCCTTT.

A note on this clonotype: One end of the junction is discordant with germline, which a read error may explain. This chain connects TRBV6-5 to TRBJ2-6; perhaps TRBD1 as D (5 bases). Germline values: CDR1 MNHEY, CDR2 SVGAGI. The CDR3 is 16 amino acids. The CDR3: CASSYPSGAGANILTF. DNA for the CDR3: TGTGCCAGCAGTTACCCGAGTGGAGCTGGGGCCAACATCCTGACTTTC.